This entry lists 19 T cell receptor beta chains sequenced from one sample in a study of graft-versus-host responses after intestinal transplantation. Antigen specificity for these receptors is unknown. The data were produced by immunoSEQ multiplex PCR, yet TCRdb's version contains in-frame clones alone and is incomplete. The sample has roughly 100,000 clones, roughly 87% seen once. The sequencing used unstimulated CD4+ T cells sorted from spleen or lymph node cells, collected before intestinal transplant. These receptors all come from a human donor who received an intestinal transplant.

This rearrangement joins TRBV10-3 to TRBJ1-1; 7 bases align to TRBD1. Germline V gene lookup returns CDR1 ENHRY and CDR2 SYGVKD. The CDR3 covers 13 residues. The V and J ends lost 7 bases and 3 bases, in that order; junction bases with no gene match: 5. This CDR3 reads CAITIDRDTEAFF. CDR3 DNA sequence: TGTGCCATCACTATCGACAGGGACACTGAAGCTTTCTTT.

The gene calls are TRBV20-1 and TRBJ2-7; D remains unclear. The CDR3 runs to 11 residues. Per germline, CDR1 DFQATT and CDR2 SNEGSKA (reference sequence). Deletions cut 0 bases from V and 4 bases from J, with 4 bases between. The CDR3 loop is CSAREGYEQYF. The CDR3 DNA follows: TGCAGTGCTAGAGAGGGGTACGAGCAGTACTTC.

This sequence joins TRBV29-1 and TRBJ1-1; TRBD1 might be the D (6 bases). Looked up from germline, CDR1 is SQVTM and CDR2 is ANQGSEA. The CDR3 consists of 17 residues. CDR3 amino acids: CSTGRGAREKGNTEAFF. In DNA, the CDR3 is TGCAGTACGGGGAGGGGGGCGCGGGAAAAAGGGAACACTGAAGCTTTCTTT. Variable domain in full (rest from reference TRBV29-1 and TRBJ1-1): SAVISQKPSRDICQRGTSLTIQCQVDSQVTMMFWYRQQPGQSLTLIATANQGSEATYESGFVIDKFPISRPNLTFSTLTVSNMSPEDSSIYLCSTGRGAREKGNTEAFFGQGTRLTVV.

This chain connects TRBV7-2 to TRBJ1-6; possibly TRBD1 for D (6 bases). The germline CDR1 and CDR2 sequences are SGHTA and FQGNSA. V lost 0 bases, J lost 5 bases, and 8 bases lay in between. This CDR3 has 15 amino acids. The CDR3: CASSLAGQDNSPLHF. DNA for the CDR3: TGTGCCAGCAGCTTAGCGGGACAAGATAATTCACCCCTCCACTTT.

The CDR3 region has the DNA TGTGCCAGCAGCTTGGAGGGACGGTCCCAGTACTTC. This codes for CASSLEGRSQYF. The chain is built from TRBV5-4 and TRBJ2-5; either TRBD1 or TRBD2 may supply D (5 bases each). This CDR3 is 12 amino acids long. V was trimmed by 0 bases and J by 9 bases, leaving 9 bases between them. CDR1 is SGHNT, CDR2 YYREEE, per germline (reference sequence). Complete variable domain (other parts from reference TRBV5-4 and TRBJ2-5): ETGVTQSPTHLIKTRGQQVTLRCSSQSGHNTVSWYQQALGQGPQFIFQYYREEENGRGNFPPRFSGLQFPNYSSELNVNALELDDSALYLCASSLEGRSQYFGPGTRLLVL.

CDR3 bases: TGTGCCAGCAGCCAAGAGCGGGATGAGCAGTTCTTC. Amino acid sequence: CASSQERDEQFF. The chain employs TRBV4-2 and TRBJ2-1; possible D gene TRBD2, 5 bases. Germline V gene lookup returns CDR1 LGHNA and CDR2 YNFKEQ. Trimming removed 0 bases from V and 8 bases from J, with 5 bases in between. The CDR3 spans 12 residues.

J is TRBJ2-1 and V is TRBV11-3; 9 bases fit TRBD2. The V segment lost 5 bases and the J segment 8 bases; nucleotides outside the gene matches: 16. The germline V gene has CDR1 SGHNT and CDR2 YENEEA. The CDR3 loop spans 17 amino acids. DNA for the CDR3: TGTGCCAGCAGCCTCCGCGGCGGCGGGAGGGGGCTGGATGAGCAGTTCTTC. Translating gives CASSLRGGGRGLDEQFF.

The J gene is TRBJ2-3, the V gene TRBV6-1; D possibly matches TRBD1 or TRBD2 (5 bases each). The CDR3 has 13 residues. Trimming left V 7 bases short and J 1 base short, with 9 bases between. CDR1 and CDR2 from the germline V gene are MNHNS and SASEGT. CDR3 sequence reads: CASTPGRTDTQYF. The CDR3 region has the DNA TGTGCCAGCACCCCGGGGCGCACAGATACGCAGTATTTT.

This rearrangement joins TRBV5-1 to TRBJ2-3; the match to TRBD2 covers 9 bases. In germline, CDR1 is SGHRS, CDR2 YFSETQ. V shed 5 bases and J 2 bases; nucleotides not matched to a gene: 3. This CDR3 has 14 amino acids. The CDR3 is CASRLAGPTDTQYF. Written as DNA, the CDR3 is TGCGCCAGCAGACTAGCGGGCCCCACAGATACGCAGTATTTT.

This chain links TRBV19 with TRBJ1-2, with TRBD1 matching 12 bases. Germline V gene lookup returns CDR1 LNHDA and CDR2 SQIVND (reference sequence). The CDR3 spans 15 residues. Losses at the gene ends were 5 bases for V and 8 bases for J; bases not matched to a gene: 9. CDR3 nucleotide sequence: TGTGCCAGTAGTCGAATGGGACAGGGGGCGCGGGGCTACACCTTC. Translated: CASSRMGQGARGYTF.

The chain joins TRBV29-1 to TRBJ2-3; D gene uncertain. With 7 bases removed from V and 3 bases from J, the gap between germline ends came to 8 bases. Germline-derived CDR1 and CDR2 are SQVTM and ANQGSEA. This CDR3 spans 11 amino acids. CDR3 DNA: TGCAGCGAGTTACTAACAGATACGCAGTATTTT. It is translated as CSELLTDTQYF.

The chain joins TRBV5-1 to TRBJ2-7, with 8 bases matching TRBD2. CDR1 is SGHRS, CDR2 YFSETQ, per germline. This CDR3 comprises 16 residues. With V trimmed by 5 bases and J by 0 bases, 10 bases remained unmatched. The CDR3 region has the DNA TGCGCCAGCAGTCGTAGCGGGGACGTATTCTCCTACGAGCAGTACTTC. The encoded protein is CASSRSGDVFSYEQYF.

This clone showed up just once. This chain uses TRBV9 with TRBJ1-6; a possible D gene is TRBD1 (5 bases). The CDR3 is 15 residues long. Per germline, CDR1 SGDLS and CDR2 YYNGEE. Trimming took off 0 bases at V and 6 bases at J, with 10 bases between the two ends. CDR3 DNA: TGTGCCAGCAGCGTAGAAGGGGATGGTAATTCACCCCTCCACTTT. This gives the protein CASSVEGDGNSPLHF. The complete variable domain, with remaining parts taken from reference TRBV9 and TRBJ1-6, reads DSGVTQTPKHLITATGQRVTLRCSPRSGDLSVYWYQQSLDQGLQFLIQYYNGEERAKGNILERFSAQQFPDLHSELNLSSLELGDSALYFCASSVEGDGNSPLHFGNGTRLTVT.

The chain is built from TRBV30 and TRBJ2-7; D perhaps matches TRBD1 (5 bases). Per germline, CDR1 GTSNPN and CDR2 SVGIG (reference sequence). The germline V and J ends were trimmed by 0 bases and 6 bases, with 12 bases remaining between them. This CDR3 comprises 13 residues. The CDR3 nucleotides are TGTGCCTGGAGTGTACAGGTTCAGGGCGAGCAGTACTTC. Amino acids: CAWSVQVQGEQYF.

Details on this clone: One end of the junction does not line up with germline, which may come from a read error. This chain links TRBV19 with TRBJ1-1; D gene uncertain. The CDR3 loop spans 13 amino acids. CDR1 LNHDA and CDR2 SQIVND come from the germline V gene (reference sequence). The CDR3: CTSSQFGNTEAFF. CDR3 in DNA: TGTACCAGTAGTCAGTTCGGGAACACTGAAGCTTTCTTT.

This clone appeared a single time. The rearrangement links TRBV11-2 to TRBJ2-1, with 9 bases lining up with TRBD1. V shed 0 bases, J shed 4 bases, and the junction held 1 base outside the gene matches. The CDR3 is 15 residues long. Germline-derived CDR1 and CDR2 are SGHAT and FQNNGV. This chain's CDR3 is CASSLETGGYNEQFF. DNA for the CDR3: TGTGCCAGCAGCTTAGAGACAGGGGGTTACAATGAGCAGTTCTTC.

This chain joins TRBV9 and TRBJ1-4; D possibly corresponds to TRBD1 (5 bases). Trimming took off 3 bases at V and 8 bases at J, with 17 bases between the two ends. CDR3 length: 15 residues. In germline, CDR1 is SGDLS, CDR2 YYNGEE. The CDR3 region is CASSGGVRKEEKLFF. The CDR3 nucleotides are TGTGCCAGCAGCGGAGGGGTGCGGAAAGAAGAAAAACTGTTTTTT.

The chain couples TRBV5-4 to TRBJ2-5; D possibly uses TRBD1 or TRBD2 (7 bases each). The V gene's germline CDR1 is SGHNT and CDR2 YYREEE (reference sequence). This CDR3 is 16 amino acids long. V was clipped by 1 base and J by 2 bases, with 15 bases between them. The CDR3 DNA follows: TGTGCCAGCAGCTTGTTGCGACAGGGACTACAAGAGACCCAGTACTTC. Protein sequence: CASSLLRQGLQETQYF.

The chain is built from TRBV30 and TRBJ2-7; 11 nucleotides agree with TRBD2. Germline V CDR1 and CDR2: GTSNPN, SVGIG (reference sequence). This CDR3 contains 14 residues. V trimming: 3 bases; J trimming: 11 bases; junction bases outside the gene matches: 12. CDR3 amino acids: CAWRPTSGVLRKYF. CDR3 DNA sequence: TGTGCCTGGAGGCCGACTAGCGGGGTCCTACGAAAGTACTTC.